Reported below is one TCR beta chain. Germline V lookup: CDR1 MNHNY, CDR2 SVGAGI (reference sequence). The CDR3 is made up of 12 amino acids. Trimming took off 8 bases at V and 2 bases at J, with 9 bases between the two ends. This specimen comes from a study of CD8 T cells in Susac syndrome. Reverse transcription used roughly 0.5 to 1 ug RNA and random hexamers. MiXCR, run by TCRdb on the immunoSEQ multiplex PCR reads, gives a single entry per CDR3 protein. The sample lists approximately 210,000 distinct CDR3 sequences, 94% occurring once. The sequence was collected from a human donor with Susac syndrome. V gene TRBV6-6 combines with J gene TRBJ1-1; D is uncertain. Sequencing was done on a sample of CD4+ T cells from PBMCs. In nucleotides, the CDR3 is TGTGCCAGCCGCGCGAGCAACACTGAAGCTTTCTTT. As protein: CASRASNTEAFF.